These T cell receptor beta chains were read from a single sample in a study of cytomegalovirus exposure and HLA in healthy donors. The method was immunoSEQ multiplex PCR; TCRdb's version includes in-frame clones alone and lacks a portion of them. The repertoire has under 200,000 clones, 70% to 90% of them found once; the top ten carry 0.65% to 0.9%. The sequenced sample was PBMCs. These TCRs come from a woman aged 25 to 45 in good health and CMV-seronegative. Both conserved end residues are part of each CDR3. D genes are given only for firm matches. Clone size is given for some rows only: seen once, a few or many times, or a class if the clone is expanded.

j_gene,abundance,v_gene,d_gene,CDR3nt,CDR3aa
TRBJ2-5,-,TRBV7-9,-,TGTGCCAGCAGCCCACCCAGGCCACAAGAGACCCAGTACTTC,CASSPPRPQETQYF
TRBJ1-1,-,TRBV9,TRBD1,TGTGCCAGCAGCGTAACTACCGGGACAGGGGGTTGGAACACTGAAGCTTTCTTT,CASSVTTGTGGWNTEAFF
TRBJ2-5,-,TRBV5-8,TRBD1,TGTGCCAGCAGGACTCGGGACAGGTTTCAAGAGACCCAGTACTTC,CASRTRDRFQETQYF
TRBJ1-6,-,TRBV19,-,TGTGCCAGTAGTACCCCCCTCGGGGTAGGAGGCTATAATTCACCCCTCCACTTT,CASSTPLGVGGYNSPLHF
TRBJ1-4,-,TRBV6-6,-,TGTGCCAGCAGTTACTCAAGAGGTGGAGAAAAACTGTTTTTT,CASSYSRGGEKLFF
TRBJ2-7,-,TRBV14,-,TGTGCCAGCAGCCTGGGGGCGGGCTACGAGCAGTACTTC,CASSLGAGYEQYF
TRBJ1-4,few,TRBV28,-,TGTGCCAGCAGTTCCGGGACAATTAATGAAAAACTGTTTTTT,CASSSGTINEKLFF
TRBJ2-4,-,TRBV7-2,TRBD2,TGTGCCAGCAGCTTATGGAGTGCGGAGCGGGGGTCCAAAAACATTCAGTACTTC,CASSLWSAERGSKNIQYF
TRBJ1-1,-,TRBV5-1,TRBD1,TGCGCCAGCAGCCGACAGGGGCCCAACACTGAAGCTTTCTTT,CASSRQGPNTEAFF
TRBJ2-3,-,TRBV6-5,-,TGTGCCAGCAGTTACACCGGACAGACGAACACAGATACGCAGTATTTT,CASSYTGQTNTDTQYF
TRBJ1-4,-,TRBV20-1,-,TGCAGTGCTAGCCATAATGAAAAACTGTTTTTT,CSASHNEKLFF
TRBJ2-7,-,TRBV7-2,TRBD2,TGTGCCAGCAGCTTAATCGCGGGGGGCGTTGGCTACGAGCAGTACTTC,CASSLIAGGVGYEQYF
TRBJ2-5,-,TRBV7-3,-,TGTGCCAGCAGCCGGGCGGGCGGGCAAGAGACCCAGTACTTC,CASSRAGGQETQYF
TRBJ2-5,-,TRBV30,-,TGTGCCTGGAGTCCCGGGAGTGGGGAGACCCAGTACTTC,CAWSPGSGETQYF
TRBJ2-7,-,TRBV28,TRBD1,TGTGCCAGCAGTCCGATCACAGGGGGCCTCCTACGGGGGCAGTACTTC,CASSPITGGLLRGQYF
TRBJ2-5,-,TRBV28,-,TGTGCCACTTCGACAGGCGGGCCAGAGACCCAGTACTTC,CATSTGGPETQYF
TRBJ2-1,-,TRBV13,TRBD2,TGTGCCAGCAGCTCACGGACTAGCGGGAGTCACCCTTTATCCAATGAGCAGTTCTTC,CASSSRTSGSHPLSNEQFF
TRBJ2-1,-,TRBV19,TRBD2,TGTGCCAGTAGTACGGCTGTTCTAGCGGGAGAGGTAGCTGGCAATGAGCAGTTCTTC,CASSTAVLAGEVAGNEQFF
TRBJ1-2,few,TRBV6-6,-,TGTGCCAGCAGGCCCCAGGGTCATGGCTACACCTTC,CASRPQGHGYTF
TRBJ2-1,-,TRBV7-9,TRBD2,TGTGCCAGCAGCACCATGGGCGGGAGGCCCAATGAGCAGTTCTTC,CASSTMGGRPNEQFF
TRBJ2-1,-,TRBV6-5,TRBD2,TGTGCCAGCAGTTACCGACTAGCAGCTTCCTACAATGAGCAGTTCTTC,CASSYRLAASYNEQFF
TRBJ2-6,-,TRBV4-2,-,TGTGCCAGCAGCCTCCGGGACTGGAGCTCTGGGGCCAACGTCCTGACTTTC,CASSLRDWSSGANVLTF
TRBJ2-6,-,TRBV28,TRBD1,TGTGCCATAAACAGGGGGCCAGGCGAATCTACTGGGGCCAACGTCCTGACTTTC,CAINRGPGESTGANVLTF
TRBJ2-7,-,TRBV5-5,TRBD1,TGTGCCAGCAGCTTCGACAGGGGGTACGAGCAGTACTTC,CASSFDRGYEQYF
TRBJ1-1,-,TRBV7-8,-,TGTGCCAGCAGCCCGCGGGGACGTCGGGCCACTGAAGCTTTCTTT,CASSPRGRRATEAFF
TRBJ2-2,-,TRBV27,-,TGTGCCAGCAACCGCTGGGGAGAGGAAGGGACCGGGGAGCTGTTTTTT,CASNRWGEEGTGELFF
TRBJ2-7,-,TRBV7-2,-,TGTGCCAGCAGCCCAAGGGGACACCCCTCCCTAGGCTACGAGCAGTACTTC,CASSPRGHPSLGYEQYF
TRBJ1-5,-,TRBV19,-,TGTGCCAGTAGCCTCCCGTATAGCAATCAGCCCCAGCATTTT,CASSLPYSNQPQHF
TRBJ1-6,-,TRBV11-2,TRBD1,TGTGCCAGCAGCTTCCGGGACAGGGATTATTCACCCCTCCACTTT,CASSFRDRDYSPLHF
TRBJ1-1,-,TRBV13,-,TGTGCCAGCAGCTTAGAACAGGAAACTGAAGCTTTCTTT,CASSLEQETEAFF
TRBJ2-6,-,TRBV2,-,TGTGCCAGCAGGGCCCGCAATGGTGGGGCCAACGTCCTGACTTTC,CASRARNGGANVLTF
TRBJ2-7,once,TRBV7-2,TRBD2,TGTGCCAGCAGCCCGGACGAGGGACTAGCGGGAGCTGAGCAGTACTTC,CASSPDEGLAGAEQYF
TRBJ1-4,-,TRBV10-2,-,TGCGCCAGCAGTTTGATGGGGGGGGCTAATGAAAAACTGTTTTTT,CASSLMGGANEKLFF
TRBJ1-5,-,TRBV7-2,TRBD1,TGTGCCAGCAGCTTAGCCGGCAGGGGGATAGGTCAGCCCCAGCATTTT,CASSLAGRGIGQPQHF
TRBJ1-1,few,TRBV2,-,TGTGCCAGCAGTGAAACGACAGGACCAAACACTGAAGCTTTCTTT,CASSETTGPNTEAFF
TRBJ2-7,-,TRBV19,-,TGTGCCAGTAGAAGGAGCAGTGGAACCTACGAGCAGTACTTC,CASRRSSGTYEQYF
TRBJ2-7,-,TRBV7-7,TRBD2,TGTGCCAGCAGCGCCGGGACTAGCGGATCCTACGAGCAGTACTTC,CASSAGTSGSYEQYF
TRBJ1-3,-,TRBV6-1,-,TGTGCCAGCAGTGGGACACTCGGAGCGCAGGACACCATATATTTT,CASSGTLGAQDTIYF